This T cell receptor beta chain emerged from a study of CXCR3-negative and CXCR3-positive naive CD8 T cells. Germline V CDR1 and CDR2: DFQATT, SNEGSKA (reference sequence). The CDR3 has 12 amino acids. Sorting was done in triplicate for each CD8+ T cell subset (about 300,000 cells each). The naive CD8+ gate required CD45RO-CCR7+CD27+CD95- phenotype. Carrying UMI labels, the TRB cDNA libraries were prepared through 5' RACE. TCRdb processed the 5' RACE reads again and assigns one entry to each CDR3 protein, with no DNA. The specimen's table records under 85,000 distinct CDR3 sequences. The sample comprised naive CXCR3- CD8+ T cells from blood. Subset described: CD45RO-CCR7+CD27+CD95- naive CD8+ T cells lacking CXCR3 (TNR3-). This chain links TRBV20-1 with TRBJ1-1; TCRdb designates TRBD1, a call that cannot be tested without DNA. The receptor was isolated from a human donor in good health. Some clones in this sample may be carry-over from other donors' samples. The CDR3 here is CSARGQRPGAFF.